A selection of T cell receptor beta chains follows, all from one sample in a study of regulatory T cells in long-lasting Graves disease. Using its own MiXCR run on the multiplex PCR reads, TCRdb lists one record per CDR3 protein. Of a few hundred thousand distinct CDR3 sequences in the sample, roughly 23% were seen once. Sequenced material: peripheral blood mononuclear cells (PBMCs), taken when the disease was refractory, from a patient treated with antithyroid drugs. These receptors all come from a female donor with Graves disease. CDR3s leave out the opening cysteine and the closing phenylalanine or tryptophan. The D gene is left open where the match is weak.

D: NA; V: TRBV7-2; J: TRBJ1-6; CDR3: ASSFRDSPLH
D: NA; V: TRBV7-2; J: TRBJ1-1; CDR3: ASSLQQGAEAF
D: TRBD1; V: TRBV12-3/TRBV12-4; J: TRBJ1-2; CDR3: ASSRLGQGANYGYT
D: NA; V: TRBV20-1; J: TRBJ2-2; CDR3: SARRGANTGELF
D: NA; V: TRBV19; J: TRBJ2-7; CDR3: ATANYYEQY
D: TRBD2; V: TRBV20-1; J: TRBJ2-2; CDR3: SANSQRGMTNTGELF
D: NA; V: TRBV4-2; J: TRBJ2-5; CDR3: ASSQDRGLQETQY
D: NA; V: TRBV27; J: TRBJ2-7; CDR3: ASSLPGKEQY
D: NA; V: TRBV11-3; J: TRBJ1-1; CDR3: ASSLRETTEAF
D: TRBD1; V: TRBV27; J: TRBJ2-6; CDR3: ASTDDRAFHYSGANVLT
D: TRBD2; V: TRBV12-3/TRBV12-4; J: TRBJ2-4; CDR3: ASSLGGGGKNIQY
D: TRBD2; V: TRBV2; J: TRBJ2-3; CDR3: ASSDGGRSTDTQY
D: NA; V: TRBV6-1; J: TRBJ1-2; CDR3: ASSEARDGYGYT
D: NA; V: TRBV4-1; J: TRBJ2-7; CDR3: ASSQEASLRYEQY
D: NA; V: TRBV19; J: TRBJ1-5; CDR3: ASSIDALGPQH
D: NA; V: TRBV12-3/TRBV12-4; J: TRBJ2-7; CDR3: ASSTGPPYEQY
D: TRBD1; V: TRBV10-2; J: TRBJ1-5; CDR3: ASSERGQGASPQH
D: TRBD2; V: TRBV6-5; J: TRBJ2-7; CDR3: ASSYSGGFEQY
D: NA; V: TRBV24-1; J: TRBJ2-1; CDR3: ATSERGQTSSEQF
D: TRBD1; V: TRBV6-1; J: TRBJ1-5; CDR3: ASRTGTGWASWPQH
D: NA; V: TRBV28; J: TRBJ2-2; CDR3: ASGAVTGELF
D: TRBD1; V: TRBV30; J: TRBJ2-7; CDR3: AWRRGQGIPYEQY
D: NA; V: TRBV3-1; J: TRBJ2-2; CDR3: ASSQFTGNTGELF
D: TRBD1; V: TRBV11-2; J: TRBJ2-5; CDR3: ASSSKGGDRAAETQY
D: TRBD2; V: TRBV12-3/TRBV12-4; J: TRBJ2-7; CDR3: ASSQMGLDLYEQY
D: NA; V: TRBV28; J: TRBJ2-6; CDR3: ASSLSRWQISGANVLT
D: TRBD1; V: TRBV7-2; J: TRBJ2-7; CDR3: ASSPQTGGYEQY
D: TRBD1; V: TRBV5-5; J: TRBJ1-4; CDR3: ASSLQGALAEKLF
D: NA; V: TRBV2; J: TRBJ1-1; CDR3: ASSERIPRENTEAF
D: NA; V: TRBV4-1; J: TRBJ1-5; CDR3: ASSQLGAGHQPQH